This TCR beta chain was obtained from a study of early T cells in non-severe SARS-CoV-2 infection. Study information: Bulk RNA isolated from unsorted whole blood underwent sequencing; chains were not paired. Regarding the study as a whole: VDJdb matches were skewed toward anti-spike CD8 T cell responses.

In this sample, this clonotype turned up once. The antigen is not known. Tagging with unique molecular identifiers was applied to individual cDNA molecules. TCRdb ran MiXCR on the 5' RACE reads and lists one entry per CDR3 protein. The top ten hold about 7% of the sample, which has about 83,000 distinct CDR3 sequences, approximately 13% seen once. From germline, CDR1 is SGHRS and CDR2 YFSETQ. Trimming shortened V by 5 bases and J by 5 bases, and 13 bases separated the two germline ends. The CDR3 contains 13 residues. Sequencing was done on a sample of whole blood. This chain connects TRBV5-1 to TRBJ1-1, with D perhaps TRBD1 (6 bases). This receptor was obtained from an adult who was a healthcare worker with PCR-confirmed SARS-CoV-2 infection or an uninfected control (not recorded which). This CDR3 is CASRQQTGTEAFF. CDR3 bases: TGCGCCAGCAGACAACAAACAGGGACTGAAGCTTTCTTT. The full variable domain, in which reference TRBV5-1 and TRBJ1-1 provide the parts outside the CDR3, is KAGVTQTPRYLIKTRGQQVTLSCSPISGHRSVSWYQQTPGQGLQFLFEYFSETQRNKGNFPGRFSGRQFSNSRSEMNVSTLELGDSALYLCASRQQTGTEAFFGQGTRLTVV.